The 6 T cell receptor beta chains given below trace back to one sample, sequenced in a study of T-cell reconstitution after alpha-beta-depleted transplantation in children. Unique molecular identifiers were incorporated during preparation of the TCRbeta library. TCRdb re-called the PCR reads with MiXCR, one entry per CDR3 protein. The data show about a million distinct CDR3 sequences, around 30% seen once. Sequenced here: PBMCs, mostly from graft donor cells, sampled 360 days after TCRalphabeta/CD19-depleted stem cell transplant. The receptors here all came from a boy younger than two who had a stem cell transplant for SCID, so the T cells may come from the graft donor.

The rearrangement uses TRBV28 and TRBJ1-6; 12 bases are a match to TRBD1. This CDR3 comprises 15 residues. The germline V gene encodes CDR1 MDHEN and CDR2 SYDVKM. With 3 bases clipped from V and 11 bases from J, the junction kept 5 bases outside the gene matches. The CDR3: CASSFHGTGGPPLHF. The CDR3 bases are TGTGCCAGCAGTTTCCATGGGACAGGGGGCCCACCCCTCCACTTT.

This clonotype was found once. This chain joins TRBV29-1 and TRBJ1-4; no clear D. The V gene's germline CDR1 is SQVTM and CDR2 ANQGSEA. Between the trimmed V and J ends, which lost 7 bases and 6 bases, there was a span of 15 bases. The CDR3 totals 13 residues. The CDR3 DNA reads TGCAGCGGCCGGACCGTGGAAGATGAAAAACTGTTTTTT. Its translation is CSGRTVEDEKLFF. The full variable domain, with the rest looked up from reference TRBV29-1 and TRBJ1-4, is SAVISQKPSRDICQRGTSLTIQCQVDSQVTMMFWYRQQPGQSLTLIATANQGSEATYESGFVIDKFPISRPNLTFSTLTVSNMSPEDSSIYLCSGRTVEDEKLFFGSGTQLSVL.

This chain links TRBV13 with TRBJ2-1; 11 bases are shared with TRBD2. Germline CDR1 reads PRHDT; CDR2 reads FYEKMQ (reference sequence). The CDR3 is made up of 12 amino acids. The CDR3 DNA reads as TGTGCTACCGGGCTAGCGGGGGGTGAGCAGTTCTTC. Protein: CATGLAGGEQFF.

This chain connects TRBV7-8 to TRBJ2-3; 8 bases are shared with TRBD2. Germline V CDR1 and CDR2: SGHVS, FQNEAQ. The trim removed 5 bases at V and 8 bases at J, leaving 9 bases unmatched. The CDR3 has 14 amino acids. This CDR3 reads CASSPGTRGGTQYF. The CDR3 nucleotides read TGTGCCAGCAGCCCCGGGACTAGAGGCGGTACGCAGTATTTT.

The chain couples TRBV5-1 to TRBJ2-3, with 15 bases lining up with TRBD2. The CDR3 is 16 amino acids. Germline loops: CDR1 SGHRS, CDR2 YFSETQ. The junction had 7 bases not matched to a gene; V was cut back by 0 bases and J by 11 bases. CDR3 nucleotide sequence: TGCGCCAGCAGCTTGGGAGGACTAGCGGGGGGGCTCGGGCAGTATTTT. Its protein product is CASSLGGLAGGLGQYF.

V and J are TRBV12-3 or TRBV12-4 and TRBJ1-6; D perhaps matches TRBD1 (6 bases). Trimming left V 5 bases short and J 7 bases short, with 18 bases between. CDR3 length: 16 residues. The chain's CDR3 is CASSPQGRGQNSPLHF. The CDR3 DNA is TGTGCCAGCAGTCCCCAGGGGCGGGGGCAGAATTCACCCCTCCACTTT.